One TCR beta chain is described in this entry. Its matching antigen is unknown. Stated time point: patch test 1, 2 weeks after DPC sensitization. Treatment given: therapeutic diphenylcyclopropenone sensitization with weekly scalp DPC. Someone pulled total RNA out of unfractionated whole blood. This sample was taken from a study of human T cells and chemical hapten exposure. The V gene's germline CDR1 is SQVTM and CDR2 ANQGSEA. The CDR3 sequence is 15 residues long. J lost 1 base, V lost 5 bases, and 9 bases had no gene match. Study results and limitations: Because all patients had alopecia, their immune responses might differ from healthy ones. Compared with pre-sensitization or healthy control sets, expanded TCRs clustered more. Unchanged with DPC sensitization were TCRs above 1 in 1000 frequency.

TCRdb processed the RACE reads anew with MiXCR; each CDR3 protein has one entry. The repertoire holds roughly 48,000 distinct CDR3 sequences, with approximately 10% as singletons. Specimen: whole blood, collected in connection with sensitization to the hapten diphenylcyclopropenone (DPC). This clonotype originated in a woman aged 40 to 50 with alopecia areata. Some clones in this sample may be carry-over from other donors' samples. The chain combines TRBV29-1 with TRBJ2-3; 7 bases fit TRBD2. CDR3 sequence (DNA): TGCAGCGTTATTGGTGGGAGGGCCGGCACAGATACGCAGTATTTT. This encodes CSVIGGRAGTDTQYF.